This T cell receptor beta chain was identified during a study of neurological immune-mediated disorders. TCRdb reanalysed the 5' RACE reads using MiXCR and keeps one entry per CDR3 protein. The profile shows 28,000 or so distinct CDR3 sequences, over 20% of them singletons. This clonotype occurred a few times. This could be a read error, since a much larger clone is one nucleotide away. With V trimmed by 10 bases and J by 4 bases, 12 bases remained unmatched. From germline, CDR1 is SGHTA and CDR2 FQGNSA. CDR3 size: 14 residues. The rearrangement links TRBV7-2 to TRBJ2-7, with TRBD1 matching over 8 bases. What was sequenced was PBMCs. The source of this sequence is a woman between 55 and 75 years old in good health. The CDR3 nucleotides read TGTGCCAACAGTCGTCGGACAGGGCGGTACGAGCAGTACTTC. Amino acids: CANSRRTGRYEQYF. Looking up the rest from reference TRBV7-2 and TRBJ2-7 gives the full variable domain: GAGVSQSPSNKVTEKGKDVELRCDPISGHTALYWYRQSLGQGLEFLIYFQGNSAPDKSGLPSDRFSAERTGGSVSTLTIQRTQQEDSAVYLCANSRRTGRYEQYFGPGTRLTVT.